The T cell receptor beta chain described here comes from a study of CD8+ T cells in alopecia areata. Study-wide results and caveats: Scalp data also include sequences from resident alphabeta T cells of normal skin. Compared with mice, patients displayed less clear TCR sharing, possibly for HLA-related reasons.

Treatment meaning: oral pan-JAK inhibitor, 5-10 mg twice daily. Peripheral blood samples and lesional scalp punch biopsies were obtained from alopecia areata patients. Starting from PBMCs, sorting isolated CD4+ and CD8+ T cells. With respect to this clone: Its antigen is not identified.

Germline V gene lookup returns CDR1 SGHDT and CDR2 YYEEEE. The CDR3 is made up of 15 amino acids. The V gene end was trimmed by 4 bases and the J gene end by 1 base; junction bases not matched to a gene: 5. RNA was extracted and reverse transcribed into cDNA as the sequencing template. The protocol was immunoSEQ multiplex PCR, while the TCRdb copy is restricted to in-frame clones and leaves out a portion. The data show 150,000 to 250,000 clones, nearly 60% seen once. The sample consisted of CD4+ T cells sorted from blood, taken at week 24, from a patient treated with tofacitinib. The chain recombines TRBV5-6 with TRBJ2-3; 8 bases agree with TRBD2. The receptor was isolated from a human donor with alopecia areata. CDR3 in DNA: TGTGCCAGCAGCAGCGGGGGACCCGGCACAGATACGCAGTATTTT. It specifies CASSSGGPGTDTQYF.